Listed here are 15 T cell receptor beta chains from one sample, sequenced in a study of shared clonotypes between healthy human individuals (dated by TCRdb to 2020 to 2021). Receptors were amplified or captured by the immunoSEQ multiplex PCR assay. This is the immuneACCESS table as TCRdb keeps it, with only in-frame sequences that have V and J called. A part of the clones is gone; compared with another copy, unresolved V genes explain less than half, and the rest is unexplained. This sample has around 980,000 clones in its table, and around three quarters of those were observed once. 0.61% of the sample rests with the top ten. Specimen: memory CD4+ T cells from PBMCs. The cell subset or site label for this specimen denotes: CD45RA-negative fraction. The origin of the receptors is a man between 18 and 35 years old in good health. Some clones in this sample may be carry-over from other donors' samples.

This clone was found a few times. V usage is TRBV28 and J usage is TRBJ2-5; D possibly corresponds to TRBD1 (6 bases). Germline CDR1 reads MDHEN; CDR2 reads SYDVKM. The V end was cut by 6 bases, the J end by 7 bases, with 21 bases between. This CDR3 contains 15 residues. The CDR3 DNA is TGTGCCAGCAGCCCACAGGACAGATCAAGAGGGACCCAGTACTTC. This encodes CASSPQDRSRGTQYF.

A single count supports this clone. The rearrangement joins TRBV27 to TRBJ2-1, with 10 nucleotides matching TRBD2. This CDR3 has 16 residues. The V gene's germline CDR1 is MNHEY and CDR2 SMNVEV (reference sequence). V shed 4 bases, J shed 9 bases, and the junction held 12 bases outside the gene matches. CDR3 protein: CASSWWSASGRGEQFF. The CDR3 nucleotides are TGTGCCAGCAGTTGGTGGTCTGCTAGCGGGAGAGGTGAGCAGTTCTTC.

The rearrangement links TRBV28 to TRBJ2-5; 9 nucleotides match TRBD1. In germline, CDR1 is MDHEN, CDR2 SYDVKM. J lost 5 bases, V lost 6 bases, and 4 bases had no gene match. The CDR3 is 13 amino acids. In DNA form, the CDR3 reads TGTGCCAGCAGGAACAGGGGGCACGAGACCCAGTACTTC. As protein: CASRNRGHETQYF.

The V gene is TRBV11-3, the J gene TRBJ2-1; TRBD2 agrees at 11 bases. Trimming at V came to 5 bases and at J to 9 bases, leaving 9 bases not matched to a gene. Germline values: CDR1 SGHNT, CDR2 YENEEA. This CDR3 has 15 amino acids. For the CDR3, the DNA is TGTGCCAGCAGCCGTGGACTAGCGGGTTGGGGTGAGCAGTTCTTC. It is translated as CASSRGLAGWGEQFF.

Of note for this clone: A much larger clone differs from this one at a single base, so this may be a read error. The rearrangement uses TRBV18 and TRBJ1-5; D call uncertain. The CDR3 is made up of 15 amino acids. Germline V CDR1 and CDR2: KGHSH, LQKENI. The CDR3 nucleotides read TGTGCCAGCTCAGTACAGAGAGAGGCCAATCAGCCCCCGCATTTT. Protein sequence: CASSVQREANQPPHF.

Points on this clone: Other DNA sequences in the same sample also yield this CDR3. The chain links TRBV5-1 to TRBJ2-5, with 7 bases identical to TRBD2. The germline V gene encodes CDR1 SGHRS and CDR2 YFSETQ. The junction had 1 base not matched to a gene; V was cut back by 0 bases and J by 2 bases. The CDR3 has 14 residues. For the CDR3, the DNA is TGCGCCAGCAGCTTGGCTAGCGGACAAGAGACCCAGTACTTC. Residues: CASSLASGQETQYF.

The rearrangement uses TRBV5-6 and TRBJ2-3; unclear D gene. Germline CDR1 is SGHDT and CDR2 is YYEEEE. The V end lost 0 bases, the J end lost 0 bases, and 5 bases lay between the germline ends. This CDR3 is built from 14 residues. Here the CDR3 reads CASSLGASTDTQYF. Written as DNA, the CDR3 is TGTGCCAGCAGCTTGGGGGCTAGCACAGATACGCAGTATTTT.

This chain uses TRBV7-8 with TRBJ2-3; the D gene could be TRBD1 or TRBD2 (5 bases each). The germline V gene encodes CDR1 SGHVS and CDR2 FQNEAQ. This CDR3 is 18 amino acids long. Between the trimmed V and J ends, which lost 2 bases and 1 base, there was a span of 19 bases. The CDR3 loop is CASSLSRGGTKGTDTQYF. As DNA, the CDR3 is TGTGCCAGCAGCTTATCTCGGGGTGGGACGAAAGGCACAGATACGCAGTATTTT.

This clone has only one observation. The chain uses TRBV6-1 and TRBJ2-1, with D possibly being TRBD2 (5 bases). From germline, CDR1 is MNHNS and CDR2 SASEGT. Trimming removed 0 bases from V and 6 bases from J, with 12 bases in between. The CDR3 totals 15 residues. Here the CDR3 reads CASSEAGASGNEQFF. CDR3 sequence (DNA): TGTGCCAGCAGTGAAGCGGGAGCATCTGGCAATGAGCAGTTCTTC.

The chain employs TRBV10-3 and TRBJ2-7; TRBD1 agrees at 7 bases. With 7 bases clipped from V and 3 bases from J, the junction kept 6 bases outside the gene matches. Germline lookup yields CDR1 ENHRY and CDR2 SYGVKD. The CDR3 covers 13 residues. CDR3 residues: CAITRDSNYEQYF. The DNA of the CDR3 is TGTGCCATCACGAGGGACAGCAACTACGAGCAGTACTTC.

This clone was observed a handful of times. The genes are TRBV9 and TRBJ1-5, with D unclear. The germline V gene has CDR1 SGDLS and CDR2 YYNGEE. V lost 1 base and J lost 5, with 7 bases in between. CDR3 length equals 13 residues. CDR3 sequence: CASSVTVDQPQHF. The CDR3 DNA reads as TGTGCCAGCAGCGTAACAGTAGATCAGCCCCAGCATTTT.

Comments on this clone: This sample also contains other DNA sequences that code for the same CDR3. The rearrangement uses TRBV5-4 and TRBJ2-5; 8 bases fit TRBD1. Germline CDR1 and CDR2: SGHNT and YYREEE (reference sequence). The junction had 7 bases not matched to a gene; V was cut back by 4 bases and J by 5 bases. This CDR3 has 14 amino acids. This CDR3 is CASSPGQGRETQYF. The CDR3 DNA reads TGTGCCAGCAGCCCTGGACAGGGTAGGGAGACCCAGTACTTC.

The chain carries TRBV11-2 and TRBJ1-5; D is unresolved. V gave up 1 base and J gave up 4 bases, with 11 bases separating them. This CDR3 has 15 amino acids. Germline V lookup: CDR1 SGHAT, CDR2 FQNNGV. The DNA for the CDR3 is TGTGCCAGCAGCTTAGGTCGGAGCTCTAATCAGCCCCAGCATTTT. It translates to CASSLGRSSNQPQHF.

CDR3 region: CASSLLQAGLQETQYF. DNA for the CDR3: TGTGCCAGCAGCCTCCTACAAGCGGGACTTCAAGAGACCCAGTACTTC. V gene TRBV14 combines with J gene TRBJ2-5, with 7 bases aligning to TRBD2. CDR3 size: 16 residues. Trimming took 4 bases from V and 2 from J; bases not matched to a gene: 10. CDR1 SGHDN and CDR2 FVKESK come from the germline V gene.

V is TRBV2 and J is TRBJ1-3, with D unclear. Germline V gene data show CDR1 as SNHLY and CDR2 as FYNNEI. With 7 bases removed from V and 4 bases from J, the gap between germline ends came to 11 bases. The CDR3 length is 13 residues. The CDR3 region is CASTRVGGNTIYF. The CDR3 DNA is TGTGCCAGCACCCGCGTGGGGGGAAACACCATATATTTT.